The rows below give T cell receptor beta chains drawn from one sample of a study of shared T cell receptors in the human thymus. The data were produced by immunoSEQ multiplex PCR, yet TCRdb's version contains in-frame clones alone and is incomplete. The sample includes about 660,000 clones, roughly 90% of them seen just once. The same data also contributed to another study, on human thymus T cells.

The sequenced sample was thymocytes. Every receptor here comes from a boy younger than two with a congenital heart defect. Both conserved end residues are part of each CDR3. Each record gives: clone size, V gene, D gene, J gene, CDR3 DNA, CDR3 protein. A D gene is named only where the DNA matches it firmly. Clone size is given for some rows only: seen once, a few or many times, or a class if the clone is expanded.

>.|TRBV15|.|TRBJ1-2
TGTGCCACCAGCAGGGGGGGGCTGCCCTGGGCGGGGGACTCCTATGGCTACACCTTC
CATSRGGLPWAGDSYGYTF
>.|TRBV30|.|TRBJ2-1
TGTGCCTGGAGTGTAACTAGTACTGAGCAGTTCTTC
CAWSVTSTEQFF
>.|TRBV11-3|.|TRBJ2-1
TGTGCCAGCAGCTTAGGGGTAGCGCCCTACAATGAGCAGTTCTTC
CASSLGVAPYNEQFF
>.|TRBV19|.|TRBJ2-7
TGTGCCAGTAGGGAAGACAGGGACTCTCGTGAGCAGTACTTC
CASREDRDSREQYF
>.|TRBV7-9|.|TRBJ1-5
TGTGCCAGCAGCAGTCGGACCCGACACGGGGATCAGCCCCAGCATTTT
CASSSRTRHGDQPQHF
>.|TRBV27|TRBD1|TRBJ1-6
TGTGCCAGCAGTTGGAGGGACAGGGGGCATATCTCACCCCTCCACTTT
CASSWRDRGHISPLHF
>once|TRBV30|.|TRBJ2-1
TGTGCCTGGAGGGAAGGACTTCGAACAAGCTCCTACAATGAGCAGTTCTTC
CAWREGLRTSSYNEQFF
>.|TRBV7-9|TRBD2|TRBJ2-7
TGTGCCAGCAGCTCCGGACTAGCGGGAGGGCCCAACTACGAGCAGTACTTC
CASSSGLAGGPNYEQYF
>.|TRBV28|.|TRBJ1-2
TGTGCCAGCAGTTTACAGGGTTCGGCGGACTATGGCTACACCTTC
CASSLQGSADYGYTF
>.|TRBV6-5|TRBD2|TRBJ2-1
TGTGCCAGCAGTTACTCGGGACTAGCGGGCTCTGAGCAGTTCTTC
CASSYSGLAGSEQFF
>.|TRBV10-3|.|TRBJ2-7
TGTGCCATCAGTGAGCACCGGGACACCTACTACGAGCAGTACTTC
CAISEHRDTYYEQYF
>.|TRBV4-1|.|TRBJ2-1
TGCGCCAGCAGCCACGCCACGGGGGGCAGTACCCTTATCCCTTACAATGAGCAGTTCTTC
CASSHATGGSTLIPYNEQFF
>.|TRBV14|TRBD1|TRBJ1-2
TGTGCCAGCAGCCAAGATGCTGGTACAGGGGGCTGCTATGGCTACACCTTC
CASSQDAGTGGCYGYTF
>.|TRBV13|TRBD2|TRBJ2-1
TGTGCCAGCAGCCTAACTCCGGGACTAGCGGCCTACAATGAGCAGTTCTTC
CASSLTPGLAAYNEQFF
>.|TRBV4-1|TRBD1|TRBJ2-5
TGCGCCAGCAGCCAAGATGGGACAGCCCAAGAGACCCAGTACTTC
CASSQDGTAQETQYF
>.|TRBV28|.|TRBJ2-5
TGTGCCAGTGAGTCGACAGGCCCCGGCGTTGGGACCCAGTACTTC
CASESTGPGVGTQYF
>once|TRBV5-1|TRBD2|TRBJ2-1
TGCGCCAGCAGCTCCCCTAGCGGGAGCTCCTACAATGAGCAGTTCTTC
CASSSPSGSSYNEQFF
>few|TRBV11-2|.|TRBJ2-7
TGTGCCAGCAGCCCACGGGGTCTTGGGGAGCAGTACTTC
CASSPRGLGEQYF
>.|TRBV29-1|.|TRBJ2-1
TGCAGCGTTGTCAGAGACAACTCCTACAATGAGCAGTTCTTC
CSVVRDNSYNEQFF
>once|TRBV5-4|.|TRBJ2-1
TGTGCCAGCAGTCTGGCGGGGGCCGGGGAGCAGTTCTTC
CASSLAGAGEQFF
>.|TRBV28|.|TRBJ1-3
TGTGCCAGCAGTCATACAGGCCTCTCTGGAAACACCATATATTTT
CASSHTGLSGNTIYF
>.|TRBV29-1|TRBD1|TRBJ2-7
TGCAGCGTTGCGTGGACAGGGGGCGACGAGCAGTACTTC
CSVAWTGGDEQYF
>.|TRBV10-3|TRBD1|TRBJ1-5
TGTGCCTTCGGACAGGGAGGTCAGCCCCAGCATTTT
CAFGQGGQPQHF
>.|TRBV5-4|.|TRBJ2-7
TGTGCCAGCAGCCGGGATAGGGTCGGCTCCTACGAGCAGTACTTC
CASSRDRVGSYEQYF
>.|TRBV25-1|TRBD1|TRBJ2-6
TGTGCCAGCAGTGGGCGACAGGGGCCCCCCTCTGGGGCCAACGTCCTGACTTTC
CASSGRQGPPSGANVLTF
>.|TRBV11-2|TRBD2|TRBJ2-7
TGTGCCAGCAGCTTAGAGGGGACTAGCGGGAGGCCGTCCTACGAGCAGTACTTC
CASSLEGTSGRPSYEQYF
>.|TRBV11-3|TRBD2|TRBJ2-1
TGTGCCAGCAGCCAAAGGCGCGGGAGTGATAGCTCCTACAATGAGCAGTTCTTC
CASSQRRGSDSSYNEQFF
>.|TRBV7-2|TRBD2|TRBJ2-5
TGTGCCAGCAGCTCGAAACCGGGACATCGGACTAGCGGGACAGAGACCCAGTACTTC
CASSSKPGHRTSGTETQYF
>.|TRBV6-5|TRBD1|TRBJ2-7
TGTGCCAGCAGTTACGGGCGGGACAGGGGGTACGAGCAGTACTTC
CASSYGRDRGYEQYF
>.|TRBV9|TRBD1|TRBJ2-7
TGTGCCAGCAGCTCACAACCGGGACAGGGGGCTGACGAGCAGTACTTC
CASSSQPGQGADEQYF
>.|TRBV2|TRBD1|TRBJ2-1
TGTGCCAGCAGTGAAGCGGGCACCCGGGACAGGGGGAACAATGAGCAGTTCTTC
CASSEAGTRDRGNNEQFF
>.|TRBV27|TRBD1|TRBJ2-1
TGTGCCACCACCCCCAGGACAGGGCGAGATGAGCAGTTCTTC
CATTPRTGRDEQFF
>.|TRBV6-1|.|TRBJ2-3
TGTGCCAGCAGTGGAGAACTAGTCCCGCCAGATACGCAGTATTTT
CASSGELVPPDTQYF
>once|TRBV7-9|TRBD2|TRBJ2-1
TGTGCCAGCAGCTTACCTAAGGTAGCGGGACCTATCAATGAGCAGTTCTTC
CASSLPKVAGPINEQFF
>.|TRBV4-3|.|TRBJ1-1
TGCGCCAGCAGCCAAGATCCAGGCAGGGCCGTGAGAAACACTGAAGCTTTCTTT
CASSQDPGRAVRNTEAFF
>.|TRBV2|TRBD2|TRBJ2-7
TGTGCCAGCAGTGAGACTAGCGGGAGATACGAGCAGTACTTC
CASSETSGRYEQYF
>.|TRBV5-1|.|TRBJ1-1
TGCGCCAGCAGCGCAAGGACGGGGGACACTGAAGCTTTCTTT
CASSARTGDTEAFF
>.|TRBV28|.|TRBJ1-4
TGTGCCAGCAGAATCGGGTGTGACTCCCTTAATGAAAAACTGTTTTTT
CASRIGCDSLNEKLFF